This passage covers 29 T cell receptor beta chains from one sample sequenced in a study of CD8 T cell repertoires and HIV-1 epitope variants. These TCRs' antigens remain unknown. Some clones are missing from TCRdb's copy, which holds only in-frame ones; the method was immunoSEQ multiplex PCR. Among a few thousand clones, roughly 62% were seen once, and the ten largest hold approximately 41%. What was sequenced was cultured CD8+ T cells derived from PBMCs. The source of these receptors is a male donor with HIV.

The chain links TRBV28 to TRBJ1-5; 11 nucleotides match TRBD1. The junction had 4 bases not matched to a gene; V was cut back by 3 bases and J by 6 bases. Germline V gene sequence: CDR1 MDHEN, CDR2 SYDVKM. The CDR3 consists of 15 residues. The CDR3 protein is CASSLGQGGTQPQHF. The CDR3 DNA sequence: TGTGCCAGCAGTTTGGGACAGGGGGGGACTCAGCCCCAGCATTTT.

The gene calls are TRBV6-5 and TRBJ2-7, with D maybe TRBD1 (6 bases). Germline V CDR1 and CDR2: MNHEY, SVGAGI. This CDR3 spans 14 amino acids. V was trimmed by 5 bases and J by 0 bases, leaving 11 bases between them. This chain's CDR3 is CASSPTTGSYEQYF. The CDR3 region has the DNA TGTGCCAGCAGTCCTACGACAGGCTCCTACGAGCAGTACTTC.

This chain uses TRBV27 with TRBJ2-2; TRBD2 matches 9 bases. The germline V gene has CDR1 MNHEY and CDR2 SMNVEV (reference sequence). V shed 6 bases, J shed 5 bases, and the junction held 7 bases outside the gene matches. This CDR3 spans 15 amino acids. DNA of the CDR3: TGTGCCAGCAGCGACAAAGCGGGGGGAACCGGGGAGCTGTTTTTT. Encoded protein: CASSDKAGGTGELFF.

This clone occurred once. This chain connects TRBV11-2 to TRBJ1-2, with 8 bases matching TRBD1. J gave up 4 bases and V 4 bases, and 5 bases lay outside the gene matches. The CDR3 runs to 14 residues. The germline V gene has CDR1 SGHAT and CDR2 FQNNGV. The CDR3 DNA follows: TGTGCCAGCAGCTCCGGACAGGGCTTCTATGGCTACACCTTC. Its protein is CASSSGQGFYGYTF.

The chain is built from TRBV5-1 and TRBJ2-3; 11 bases agree with TRBD2. The CDR3 runs 15 residues. V lost 2 bases to trimming and J lost 1 base; unmatched junction nucleotides: 0. CDR1 is SGHRS and CDR2 is YFSETQ in the germline V gene. The DNA of the CDR3 is TGCGCCAGCAGCTTTAGCGGGGGGGGCACAGATACGCAGTATTTT. Translation gives CASSFSGGGTDTQYF.

The chain links TRBV4-2 to TRBJ1-1; no clear D. The V gene's germline CDR1 is LGHNA and CDR2 YNFKEQ. The CDR3 covers 11 residues. V was clipped by 3 bases and J by 5 bases, with 4 bases between them. CDR3 bases: TGTGCCAGCAGCCAGGGGACTGAAGCTTTCTTT. This encodes CASSQGTEAFF.

The chain recombines TRBV27 with TRBJ2-1; D unresolved. The germline V and J ends were trimmed by 8 bases and 0 bases, with 14 bases remaining between them. Germline CDR1 and CDR2: MNHEY and SMNVEV (reference sequence). This CDR3 has 15 amino acids. The CDR3 sequence is CASGIDRSSYNEQFF. The CDR3 DNA follows: TGTGCCAGCGGGATTGATCGAAGCTCCTACAATGAGCAGTTCTTC.

This clone was recorded only once. V and J are TRBV6-5 and TRBJ2-1, with D possibly matching TRBD2 (6 bases). The CDR3 has 15 amino acids. V was pared by 6 bases and J by 7 bases, with 19 bases between. Per the germline V gene, CDR1 is MNHEY and CDR2 is SVGAGI. DNA for the CDR3: TGTGCCAGCAGCTCCTTGTCAGTGGGGGGAAATGAGCAGTTCTTC. This sequence encodes CASSSLSVGGNEQFF.

This sequence joins TRBV15 and TRBJ2-7; the D gene is possibly TRBD1 (6 bases). Germline V gene sequence: CDR1 LNHNV, CDR2 YYDKDF (reference sequence). V was clipped by 6 bases and J by 2 bases, with 17 bases between them. The CDR3 loop spans 15 amino acids. This CDR3 is CATSREQGAPYEQYF. The CDR3 coding sequence is TGTGCCACCAGTCGTGAACAGGGTGCCCCCTACGAGCAGTACTTC.

The genes are TRBV6-5 and TRBJ1-1; D may be TRBD1 (6 bases). Germline V lookup: CDR1 MNHEY, CDR2 SVGAGI. V was shortened by 6 bases and J by 11 bases, with 16 bases between the two germline ends. The CDR3 has 12 residues. CDR3 sequence: CASSPDRIRAFF. The CDR3, as DNA: TGTGCCAGCAGCCCTGACAGGATTAGGGCTTTCTTT.

The V gene is TRBV27, the J gene TRBJ2-1, with TRBD1 identical over 8 bases. The CDR3 runs to 13 residues. Germline-derived CDR1 and CDR2 are MNHEY and SMNVEV (reference sequence). The ends lost 5 bases at V and 10 bases at J; junction bases unmatched: 7. The CDR3 loop reads CASSTYRGKEQFF. CDR3 DNA sequence: TGTGCCAGCAGTACCTACAGGGGGAAGGAGCAGTTCTTC.

This clone was picked up a small number of times. This chain uses TRBV27 with TRBJ2-7, with a tentative D call TRBD1 (7 bases). The CDR3 is 17 residues long. Germline V gene sequence: CDR1 MNHEY, CDR2 SMNVEV (reference sequence). V lost 2 bases and J lost 4, with 21 bases in between. The CDR3 loop is CASSLRTSETGRYEQYF. CDR3 bases: TGTGCCAGCAGTTTAAGAACTTCAGAGACAGGGAGGTACGAGCAGTACTTC.

As concerns this clone: Germline and junction disagree at one end, which may indicate a read error. DNA of the CDR3: TGCGCCAGCAGCCAAGATCCCGTCGAACTCGACTATGGCTACACCTTC. Amino acid sequence: CASSQDPVELDYGYTF. The rearrangement joins TRBV5-4 to TRBJ1-2; D gene ambiguous. This CDR3 region has 16 residues. Germline CDR1 and CDR2: SGHNT and YYREEE (reference sequence).

The chain joins TRBV19 to TRBJ2-1; TRBD2 aligns across 9 bases. The CDR3 length is 16 residues. Germline trimming cut 3 bases from V and 10 bases from J; bases unmatched to any gene: 13. The V gene's germline CDR1 is LNHDA and CDR2 SQIVND (reference sequence). CDR3 in DNA: TGTGCCAGTAGTATTACGGCGGGGGGGTCAGTACAGGAGCAGTTCTTC. Protein sequence: CASSITAGGSVQEQFF.

The chain links TRBV28 to TRBJ2-7, with TRBD1 identical over 10 bases. The CDR3 is 19 residues long. V gave up 6 bases and J gave up 6 bases; unmatched junction bases: 23. CDR1 is MDHEN, CDR2 SYDVKM, per germline. DNA for the CDR3: TGTGCCAGCAGCTATCTCATCTTCAGACAGGGGGCTCGTGTAGGCGAGCAGTACTTC. Its translation is CASSYLIFRQGARVGEQYF. Together with reference TRBV28 and TRBJ2-7, the CDR3 gives the full variable domain: DVKVTQSSRYLVKRTGEKVFLECVQDMDHENMFWYRQDPGLGLRLIYFSYDVKMKEKGDIPEGYSVSREKKERFSLILESASTNQTSMYLCASSYLIFRQGARVGEQYFGPGTRLTVT.

The chain recombines TRBV14 with TRBJ1-2, with a tentative D call TRBD1 (6 bases). The CDR3 is made up of 18 amino acids. The V gene lost 2 bases and the J gene lost 7 bases, with 26 bases spanning the gap. Germline-derived CDR1 and CDR2 are SGHDN and FVKESK. The CDR3 DNA follows: TGTGCCAGCAGCCAAATATCCCCGGTACAGGGAGGATCTTTTGGCTACACCTTC. Protein sequence: CASSQISPVQGGSFGYTF.

The J gene is TRBJ2-7, the V gene TRBV2, with 7 bases that match TRBD1. The V gene end was trimmed by 6 bases and the J gene end by 3 bases; junction bases not matched to a gene: 8. The germline CDR1 and CDR2 sequences are SNHLY and FYNNEI. The CDR3 length is 14 residues. CDR3 in amino acids: CASRVTGTYYEQYF. The DNA of the CDR3 is TGTGCCAGCAGGGTGACAGGGACATACTACGAGCAGTACTTC. The full variable domain, in which reference TRBV2 and TRBJ2-7 provide the parts outside the CDR3, is EPEVTQTPSHQVTQMGQEVILRCVPISNHLYFYWYRQILGQKVEFLVSFYNNEISEKSEIFDDQFSVERPDGSNFTLKIRSTKLEDSAMYFCASRVTGTYYEQYFGPGTRLTVT.

This clone was seen more than once but under ten times. The chain combines TRBV9 with TRBJ2-1, with 9 bases identical to TRBD1. After removal of 3 bases from V and 7 bases from J, the junction contained 2 bases not matched to a gene. Germline CDR1 reads SGDLS; CDR2 reads YYNGEE. The CDR3 sequence is 13 residues long. CDR3 sequence: CASSAGQGNEQFF. For the CDR3, the DNA is TGTGCCAGCAGCGCGGGACAGGGTAATGAGCAGTTCTTC.

In this sample, this clone turned up once. V usage is TRBV4-2 and J usage is TRBJ1-6, with TRBD1 as a possible D gene (5 bases). The CDR3 is 14 amino acids. The V end was cut by 3 bases, the J end by 7 bases, with 10 bases between. The germline gives CDR1 LGHNA, CDR2 YNFKEQ. The CDR3 nucleotides are TGTGCCAGCAGCCACAGGGAGGCCAATTCACCCCTCCACTTT. Translated: CASSHREANSPLHF.

The V call is TRBV25-1, the J call TRBJ2-3; no clear D. The CDR3 sequence is 14 residues long. Trimming took off 5 bases at V and 0 bases at J, with 9 bases between the two ends. Germline V gene lookup returns CDR1 MGHDK and CDR2 SYGVNS. CDR3 amino acids: CASSRTASTDTQYF. The CDR3, as DNA: TGTGCCAGCAGTCGAACAGCTAGCACAGATACGCAGTATTTT.

The CDR3 DNA is TGTGCCAGCAGCGCTACACAGGGCAGTAATGAAAAACTGTTTTTT. This sequence encodes CASSATQGSNEKLFF. J is TRBJ1-4 and V is TRBV6-1; perhaps TRBD1 as D (6 bases). V lost 6 bases and J lost 4, with 15 bases in between. The CDR3 loop spans 15 amino acids. Germline CDR1 MNHNS, CDR2 SASEGT.

J is TRBJ2-7 and V is TRBV27; the match to TRBD1 covers 8 bases. J lost 2 bases, V lost 7 bases, and 22 bases had no gene match. Germline V gene sequence: CDR1 MNHEY, CDR2 SMNVEV (reference sequence). The CDR3 runs 19 residues. The CDR3 coding sequence is TGTGCCAGCATGAGGGCAGGGGGCATGCCACTACCTTCACCCTACGAGCAGTACTTC. This sequence encodes CASMRAGGMPLPSPYEQYF.

The chain employs TRBV6-6 and TRBJ2-1; possible D gene TRBD2, 5 bases. CDR1 and CDR2 (germline): MNHNY, SVGAGI (reference sequence). This CDR3 region has 11 residues. The V end lost 6 bases, the J end lost 9 bases, and 9 bases lay between the germline ends. As DNA, the CDR3 is TGTGCCAGCAGCGAGGGTGGTGAGCAGTTCTTC. Translation: CASSEGGEQFF.

The chain is built from TRBV7-2 and TRBJ1-2; 11 bases map to TRBD1. This CDR3 contains 15 residues. Per germline, CDR1 SGHTA and CDR2 FQGNSA. The junction had 5 bases not matched to a gene; V was cut back by 5 bases and J by 3 bases. The chain's CDR3 is CASSPGQGVDYGYTF. In nucleotides, the CDR3 is TGTGCCAGCAGCCCGGGACAGGGGGTCGACTATGGCTACACCTTC.

V and J are TRBV7-9 and TRBJ1-5; D gene ambiguous. The CDR3 is 14 residues long. V lost 1 base, J lost 3 bases, and 7 bases lay in between. Germline-derived CDR1 and CDR2 are SEHNR and FQNEAQ (reference sequence). In DNA, the CDR3 is TGTGCCAGCAGCTTAGGGGGAAACAATCAGCCCCAGCATTTT. Residues: CASSLGGNNQPQHF.

V and J are TRBV10-3 and TRBJ1-2; 11 positions match TRBD1. J was trimmed by 4 bases and V by 3 bases; bases with no gene match: 10. The germline gives CDR1 ENHRY, CDR2 SYGVKD. The CDR3 extends over 17 amino acids. In DNA, the CDR3 is TGTGCCATCAGTGAATCTTTTCTGGGGACAGGGGGCTATGGCTACACCTTC. Amino acid sequence: CAISESFLGTGGYGYTF.

The table lists this clone with a count of one. The V gene is TRBV4-3, the J gene TRBJ1-5, with 9 bases matching TRBD1. The germline V gene has CDR1 LGHNA and CDR2 YSLEER. J lost 6 bases, V lost 2 bases, and 5 bases had no gene match. The CDR3 spans 15 residues. The CDR3 is CASSQTYRGRQPQHF. Here the CDR3 DNA reads TGCGCCAGCAGCCAAACTTACAGGGGGCGTCAGCCCCAGCATTTT.

The chain joins TRBV5-4 to TRBJ1-1; 8 nucleotides align to TRBD1. The CDR3 consists of 15 residues. Germline V gene data show CDR1 as SGHNT and CDR2 as YYREEE (reference sequence). V shed 3 bases, J shed 1 base, and the junction held 5 bases outside the gene matches. In DNA, the CDR3 is TGTGCCAGCAGCTCCGGACAGGGCCAGAACACTGAAGCTTTCTTT. Residues: CASSSGQGQNTEAFF.

V is TRBV5-4 and J is TRBJ2-7; TRBD1 matches at 8 bases. CDR1 and CDR2 (germline): SGHNT, YYREEE (reference sequence). V lost 2 bases and J lost 1; bases outside the gene matches: 2. The CDR3 covers 14 residues. The CDR3 spells CASSFGQGSYEQYF. The CDR3 DNA reads as TGTGCCAGCAGCTTCGGACAGGGTTCCTACGAGCAGTACTTC.